This T cell receptor beta chain was captured in a study of T-cell reconstitution after alpha-beta-depleted transplantation in children. The TCRbeta library was prepared with unique molecular identifiers. TCRdb recomputed calls from the PCR reads with MiXCR, one row per CDR3 protein. The repertoire holds some 830,000 distinct CDR3 sequences, about 15% seen once, with approximately 5% in the top ten. Study-level results: Expanded clones from the graft, numbering several hundred, reportedly supplied alpha-beta T cells about two months after transplant. Several patients had high TCRbeta diversity at day 60; it came from surviving recipient T cells and thymic progenitors. T-cell counts and diversity at one year following transplant were attributed mainly to newly produced T cells.

On this clonotype itself: What it binds is unknown.

CDR3 size: 16 residues. CDR1 is SNHLY and CDR2 is FYNNEI in the germline V gene. V lost 3 bases and J lost 4; bases outside the gene matches: 8. The chain employs TRBV2 and TRBJ2-1, with 8 positions matching TRBD2. This specimen was PBMCs, mostly from graft donor cells, taken 360 days after TCRalphabeta/CD19-depleted stem cell transplant. The clonotype originates from a male patient between 10 and 17 years old who had a stem cell transplant for acute lymphoblastic leukemia, so the T cells may come from the graft donor. CDR3 DNA sequence: TGTGCCAGCAGTGATTCAGCGGGAGCTAGGTACAATGAGCAGTTCTTC. Protein sequence: CASSDSAGARYNEQFF.